This paragraph covers one TCR beta chain sequence. Its specificity is unknown. This specimen comes from a study of cytomegalovirus exposure and HLA in healthy donors. Study results and caveats: Several of the most significant clusters appeared linked to common viral pathogens, based on a later analysis. An observed cluster of highly shared sequence variants was recorded as a likely sequencing artifact.

PCR employed 60 Vbeta and 13 Jbeta primers. The assay was immunoSEQ multiplex PCR, and TCRdb's table has in-frame clones only and misses some. The table records about 160,000 clones, 71% of them present only once. CDR3 length: 17 residues. V was clipped by 4 bases and J by 2 bases; unmatched bases: 14. CDR1 is SEHNR, CDR2 FQNEAQ, per germline (reference sequence). This clonotype was sampled from a woman aged 25 to 39 in good health and CMV-seronegative. The V gene is TRBV7-9, the J gene TRBJ2-7, with 7 positions matching TRBD1. Sequences were obtained from PBMCs. This CDR3 reads CASSYLITTGLPYEQYF. CDR3 in DNA: TGTGCCAGCAGCTATCTCATAACGACAGGGCTTCCCTACGAGCAGTACTTC.